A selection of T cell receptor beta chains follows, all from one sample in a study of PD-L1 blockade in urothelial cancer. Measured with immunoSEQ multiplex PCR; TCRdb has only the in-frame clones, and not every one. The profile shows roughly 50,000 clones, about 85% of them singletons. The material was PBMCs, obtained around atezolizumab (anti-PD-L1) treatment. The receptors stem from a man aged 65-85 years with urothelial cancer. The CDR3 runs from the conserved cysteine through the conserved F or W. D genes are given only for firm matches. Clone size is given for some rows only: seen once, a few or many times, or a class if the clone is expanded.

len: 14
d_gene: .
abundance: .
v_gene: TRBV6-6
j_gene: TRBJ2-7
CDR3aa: CASSYQGRHGEQYF
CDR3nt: TGTGCCAGCAGTTACCAAGGTAGACACGGCGAGCAGTACTTC

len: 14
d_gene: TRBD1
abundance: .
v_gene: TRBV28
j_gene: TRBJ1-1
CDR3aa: CASSPGQTDTEAFF
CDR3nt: TGTGCCAGCTCCCCGGGACAGACGGACACTGAAGCTTTCTTT

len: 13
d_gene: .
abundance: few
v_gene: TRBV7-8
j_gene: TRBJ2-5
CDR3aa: CASHESGGETQYF
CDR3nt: TGTGCCAGCCATGAGTCGGGTGGAGAGACCCAGTACTTC

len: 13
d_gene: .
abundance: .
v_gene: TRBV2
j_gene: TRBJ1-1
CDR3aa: CASSPRGDTEAFF
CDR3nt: TGTGCCAGCAGCCCCCGCGGGGACACTGAAGCTTTCTTT

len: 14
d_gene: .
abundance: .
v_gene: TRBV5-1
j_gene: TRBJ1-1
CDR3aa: CASSLTQGVTEAFF
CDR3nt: TGCGCCAGCAGCTTGACCCAGGGTGTCACTGAAGCTTTCTTT

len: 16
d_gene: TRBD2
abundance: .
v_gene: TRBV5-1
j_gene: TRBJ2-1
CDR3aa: CASSLEASGVYNEQFF
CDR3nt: TGCGCCAGCAGCTTAGAGGCTAGCGGAGTCTACAATGAGCAGTTCTTC

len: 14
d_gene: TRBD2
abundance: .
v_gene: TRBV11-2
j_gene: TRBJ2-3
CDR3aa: CASRAAGGTDTQYF
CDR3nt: TGTGCCAGCAGGGCAGCGGGAGGCACGGATACGCAGTATTTT

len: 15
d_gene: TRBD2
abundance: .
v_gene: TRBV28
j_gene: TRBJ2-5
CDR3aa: CASSLGTSEIETQYF
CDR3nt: TGTGCCAGCAGCCTCGGGACTAGCGAGATTGAGACCCAGTACTTC

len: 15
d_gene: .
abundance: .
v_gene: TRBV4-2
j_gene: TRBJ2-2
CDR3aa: CASSQDARETGELFF
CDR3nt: TGTGCCAGCAGCCAAGATGCTCGGGAGACCGGGGAGCTGTTTTTT

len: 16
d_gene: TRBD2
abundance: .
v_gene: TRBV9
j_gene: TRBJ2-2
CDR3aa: CASSVAGGPTAGELFF
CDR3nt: TGTGCCAGCAGCGTAGCGGGAGGGCCTACGGCCGGGGAGCTGTTTTTT

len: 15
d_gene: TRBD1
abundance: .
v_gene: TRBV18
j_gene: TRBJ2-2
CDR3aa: CASSRQGAATGELFF
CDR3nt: TGTGCCAGCTCCCGACAGGGGGCGGCCACCGGGGAGCTGTTTTTT

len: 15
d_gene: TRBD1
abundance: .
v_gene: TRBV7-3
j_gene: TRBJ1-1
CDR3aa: CASSSAGTGGHEAFF
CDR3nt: TGTGCCAGCAGCTCGGCCGGGACAGGAGGACATGAAGCTTTCTTT

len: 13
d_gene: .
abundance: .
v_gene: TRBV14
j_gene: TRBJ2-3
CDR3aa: CASKGTFGDTQYF
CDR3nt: TGTGCCAGCAAGGGGACTTTCGGAGATACGCAGTATTTT

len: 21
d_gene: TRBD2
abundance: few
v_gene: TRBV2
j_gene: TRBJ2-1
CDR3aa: CASSEVFSGTSGSHRYNEQFF
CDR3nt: TGTGCCAGCAGTGAAGTATTTTCGGGGACTAGCGGGAGCCATAGATACAATGAGCAGTTCTTC

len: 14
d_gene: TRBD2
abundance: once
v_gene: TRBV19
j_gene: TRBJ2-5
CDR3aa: CASRGGEWQETQYF
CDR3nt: TGTGCCAGTAGGGGGGGGGAGTGGCAAGAGACCCAGTACTTC

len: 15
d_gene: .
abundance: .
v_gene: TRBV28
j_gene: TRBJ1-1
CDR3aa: CASSPGGGDRAEAFF
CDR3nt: TGTGCCAGCAGTCCCGGCGGGGGGGACCGTGCTGAAGCTTTCTTT

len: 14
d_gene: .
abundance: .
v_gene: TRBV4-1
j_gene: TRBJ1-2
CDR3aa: CASSQASGRGGYTF
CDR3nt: TGCGCCAGCAGCCAAGCCTCAGGAAGGGGTGGCTACACCTTC

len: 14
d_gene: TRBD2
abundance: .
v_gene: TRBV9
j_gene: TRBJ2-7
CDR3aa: CASSGGLAQYEQYF
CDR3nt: TGTGCCAGCAGCGGGGGACTAGCGCAGTACGAGCAGTACTTC

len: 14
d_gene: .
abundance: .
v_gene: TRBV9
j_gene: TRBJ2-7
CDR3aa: CASSVGTNSYEQYF
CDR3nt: TGTGCCAGCAGCGTAGGGACTAACTCCTACGAGCAGTACTTC

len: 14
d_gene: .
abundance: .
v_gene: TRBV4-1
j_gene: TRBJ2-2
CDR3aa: CASSQGQNTGELFF
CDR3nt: TGCGCCAGCAGCCAAGGACAGAACACCGGGGAGCTGTTTTTT

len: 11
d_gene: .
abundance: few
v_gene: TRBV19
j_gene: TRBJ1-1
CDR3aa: CASNLNTEAFF
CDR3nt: TGTGCCAGTAACTTGAACACTGAAGCTTTCTTT

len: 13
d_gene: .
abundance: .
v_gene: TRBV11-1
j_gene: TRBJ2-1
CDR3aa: CASSLGDYNEQFF
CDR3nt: TGTGCCAGCAGCCTCGGGGATTACAATGAGCAGTTCTTC

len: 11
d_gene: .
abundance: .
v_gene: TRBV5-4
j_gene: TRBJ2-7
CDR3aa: CASSTDKESDF
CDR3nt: TGTGCCAGCAGCACGGACAAGGAGTCGGACTTC

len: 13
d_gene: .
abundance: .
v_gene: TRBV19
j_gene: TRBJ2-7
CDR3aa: CASAPPGSYEQYF
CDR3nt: TGTGCCAGTGCCCCGCCCGGGAGCTACGAGCAGTACTTC

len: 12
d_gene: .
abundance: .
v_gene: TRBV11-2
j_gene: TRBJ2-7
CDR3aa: CASSSDSYEQYF
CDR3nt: TGTGCCAGCAGCTCCGACAGCTACGAGCAGTACTTC

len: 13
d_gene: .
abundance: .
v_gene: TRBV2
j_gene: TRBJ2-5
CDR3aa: CASSGGGKETQYF
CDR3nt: TGTGCCAGCAGTGGTGGGGGGAAAGAGACCCAGTACTTC

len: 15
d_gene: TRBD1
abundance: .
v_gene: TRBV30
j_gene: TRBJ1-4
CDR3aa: CAWSVSRGPNEKLFF
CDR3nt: TGTGCCTGGAGTGTTTCGAGGGGGCCGAATGAAAAACTGTTTTTT

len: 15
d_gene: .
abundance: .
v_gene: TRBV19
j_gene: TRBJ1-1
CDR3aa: CASSPQTAMNTEAFF
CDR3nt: TGTGCCAGTAGTCCACAGACAGCGATGAACACTGAAGCTTTCTTT

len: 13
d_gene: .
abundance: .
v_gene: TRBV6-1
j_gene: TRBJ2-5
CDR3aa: CASSPLPAEVQYF
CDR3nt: TGTGCCAGCAGTCCTCTCCCGGCGGAGGTCCAGTACTTC

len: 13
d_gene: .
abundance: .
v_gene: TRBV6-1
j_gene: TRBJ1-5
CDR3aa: CASSYQGNQPQHF
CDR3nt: TGTGCCAGCAGTTATCAGGGGAATCAGCCCCAGCATTTT

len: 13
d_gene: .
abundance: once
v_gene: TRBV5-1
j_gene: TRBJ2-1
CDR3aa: CASSSMAGAEQFF
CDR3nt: TGCGCCAGCAGCTCCATGGCAGGGGCTGAGCAGTTCTTC

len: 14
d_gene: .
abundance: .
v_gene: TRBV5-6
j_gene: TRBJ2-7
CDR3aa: CASSSGPSPYEQYF
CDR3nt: TGTGCCAGCAGCTCCGGTCCTAGTCCCTACGAGCAGTACTTC

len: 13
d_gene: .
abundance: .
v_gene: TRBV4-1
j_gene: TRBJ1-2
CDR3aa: CASSPLEGYGYTF
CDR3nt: TGCGCCAGCAGCCCCCTGGAGGGCTATGGCTACACCTTC

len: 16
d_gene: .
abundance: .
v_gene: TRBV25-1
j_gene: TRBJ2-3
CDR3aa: CASSAAGAGGTGTQYF
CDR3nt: TGTGCCAGCAGTGCCGCGGGGGCAGGGGGCACGGGTACGCAGTATTTT

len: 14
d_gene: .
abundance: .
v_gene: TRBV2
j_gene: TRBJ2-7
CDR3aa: CASSSWGTGYEQYF
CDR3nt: TGTGCCAGCAGCTCTTGGGGTACAGGTTACGAGCAGTACTTC

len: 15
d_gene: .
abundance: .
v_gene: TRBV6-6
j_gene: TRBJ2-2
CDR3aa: CASSYSGSYTGELFF
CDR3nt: TGTGCCAGCAGTTACAGTGGGAGTTACACCGGGGAGCTGTTTTTT